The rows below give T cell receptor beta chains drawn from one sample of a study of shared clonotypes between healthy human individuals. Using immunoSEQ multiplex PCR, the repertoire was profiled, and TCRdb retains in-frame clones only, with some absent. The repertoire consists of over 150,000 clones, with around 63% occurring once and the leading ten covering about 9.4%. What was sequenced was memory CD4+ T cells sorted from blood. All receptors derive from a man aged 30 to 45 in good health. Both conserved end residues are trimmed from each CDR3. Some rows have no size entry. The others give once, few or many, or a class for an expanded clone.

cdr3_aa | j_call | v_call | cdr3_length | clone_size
ASSVSEETQY | TRBJ2-5 | TRBV2 | 10 | NA
ASSPYVLNTEAF | TRBJ1-1 | TRBV28 | 12 | few
ASSLAHAVMNTEAF | TRBJ1-1 | TRBV5-1 | 14 | NA
ASRRLAVNEQF | TRBJ2-1 | TRBV27 | 11 | NA
ASSTTDYEQY | TRBJ2-7 | TRBV2 | 10 | few
ASSLDRTVGGYT | TRBJ1-2 | TRBV11-2 | 12 | NA
AILRAREETQY | TRBJ2-5 | TRBV5-1 | 11 | NA
ASSTTVRDEQF | TRBJ2-1 | TRBV5-1 | 11 | NA
SVAASSYNEQF | TRBJ2-1 | TRBV29-1 | 11 | NA
ASSSLGANEQF | TRBJ2-1 | TRBV5-5 | 11 | many